The text below deals with one T cell receptor beta chain. The record originates from a study of blood T cell repertoires in COVID-19. Study-wide background: Sites in the United States, Italy and Spain provided acute and convalescent COVID-19 samples. In each case, the material was cDNA or gDNA derived from T cells, B-cell-depleted T cells, or PBMCs.

Authors' methods: Amplified reference gene primers provided the basis for estimating nucleated cell counts. Measured with immunoSEQ multiplex PCR; TCRdb has only the in-frame clones, and not every one. The DNA gave D and trimming, while V, J and clone size come from that table. The sample holds about 170,000 clones; approximately 95% are singletons and the top ten take roughly 5%. The germline CDR1 and CDR2 sequences are SNHLY and FYNNEI. The CDR3 extends over 14 amino acids. Losses at the gene ends were 5 bases for V and 2 bases for J; bases not matched to a gene: 3. The source is a woman aged 45-65 years with acute or convalescent COVID-19. The V and J genes are TRBV2 and TRBJ1-5; 7 bases agree with TRBD1. Source material: peripheral blood. This CDR3 reads CASSLDRGNQPQHF. The CDR3 DNA sequence: TGTGCCAGCAGTTTAGACAGGGGCAATCAGCCCCAGCATTTT.